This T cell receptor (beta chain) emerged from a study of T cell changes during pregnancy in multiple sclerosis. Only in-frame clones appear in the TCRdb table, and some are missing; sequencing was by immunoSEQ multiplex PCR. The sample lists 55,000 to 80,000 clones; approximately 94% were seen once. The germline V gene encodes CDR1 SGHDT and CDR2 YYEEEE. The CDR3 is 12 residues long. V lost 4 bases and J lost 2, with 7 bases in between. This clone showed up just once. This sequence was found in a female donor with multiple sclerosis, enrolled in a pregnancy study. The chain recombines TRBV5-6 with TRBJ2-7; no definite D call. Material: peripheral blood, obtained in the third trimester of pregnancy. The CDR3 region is CASSGQPYEQYF. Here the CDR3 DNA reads TGTGCCAGCAGCGGGCAGCCCTACGAGCAGTACTTC.